This T cell receptor (beta chain) is from a study of T-cell memory formation after mild COVID-19. The CDR3 loop spans 14 amino acids. Between the trimmed V and J ends, which lost 2 bases and 4 bases, there was a span of 12 bases. CDR1 GTSNPN and CDR2 SVGIG come from the germline V gene (reference sequence). Each CDR3 protein is one row after TCRdb ran MiXCR on the 5' RACE reads. The table has fewer than 500,000 distinct CDR3 sequences, 25% seen once; the top ten hold 12%. Source material: PBMCs or a T cell subset sorted from them (not recorded which). The V and J genes are TRBV30 and TRBJ1-3; unclear D gene. This receptor was taken from an adult woman who had mild COVID-19 (a few samples of this study predate the infection). Cell type and time point are not known. CDR3: CAWSSDISGNTIYF. The CDR3 DNA is TGTGCCTGGAGTTCCGACATCTCGGGAAACACCATATATTTT.